The clone carrying this TCR beta chain was seen a handful of times. This specimen comes from a study of regulatory T cells in long-lasting Graves disease. Time point defined: newly diagnosed GD, antithyroid drugs for less than 3 months. PBMC RNA served as the TCR library source. TCR beta libraries were built with iRepertoire HTBI primers and Arm-PCR of CDR3 regions. TCRdb re-called the multiplex PCR reads through MiXCR, storing one row per CDR3 protein. The repertoire holds roughly 380,000 distinct CDR3 sequences, with around 15% as singletons. The clonotype originates from a female donor with Graves disease. The sample consisted of peripheral blood mononuclear cells (PBMCs), taken at new diagnosis, from a patient treated with antithyroid drugs.

CDR3 coding DNA: TGTGCCAGCAGTCCCCGGGGGGGGTTAAGGAATCAGCCCCAGCATTTT. Translated: CASSPRGGLRNQPQHF. The V and J genes are TRBV28 and TRBJ1-5; possible D gene TRBD1, 5 bases. V lost 5 bases and J lost 4, with 18 bases in between. Germline V gene sequence: CDR1 MDHEN, CDR2 SYDVKM. The CDR3 spans 16 residues.